This entry features one T cell receptor beta chain sequence. The antigen is not known. CDR1 and CDR2 from the germline V gene are LNHDA and SQIVND (reference sequence). V was clipped by 6 bases and J by 2 bases; unmatched bases: 6. CDR3 length: 16 residues. This entry comes from a study of cytomegalovirus exposure and HLA in healthy donors. The overall study: The study placed less than 90% of its approximately 360 genotyped donors in the Caucasian-associated ancestry cluster. Study conclusions and caveats: Later analysis placed DRB1 highest and HLA-C lowest in TCR association rates, which differed by HLA locus. Among the CMV-associated chains, a few were confirmed in vitro as specific for CMV antigens.

The PCR contained 60 Vbeta and 13 Jbeta primers. TCRdb keeps only in-frame clones here, not all; method: immunoSEQ multiplex PCR. This table has about 210,000 clones, roughly 87% appearing once. This clonotype was sampled from a middle-aged man in good health and CMV-seropositive. The chain links TRBV19 to TRBJ2-3; 12 bases are shared with TRBD2. The sequenced sample consisted of PBMCs. CDR3 sequence (DNA): TGTGCCAGTAGGCCTTGGACTAGCGGGATCACAGATACGCAGTATTTT. The encoded protein is CASRPWTSGITDTQYF. The full variable domain, with the rest looked up from reference TRBV19 and TRBJ2-3, is DGGITQSPKYLFRKEGQNVTLSCEQNLNHDAMYWYRQDPGQGLRLIYYSQIVNDFQKGDIAEGYSVSREKKESFPLTVTSAQKNPTAFYLCASRPWTSGITDTQYFGPGTRLTVL.